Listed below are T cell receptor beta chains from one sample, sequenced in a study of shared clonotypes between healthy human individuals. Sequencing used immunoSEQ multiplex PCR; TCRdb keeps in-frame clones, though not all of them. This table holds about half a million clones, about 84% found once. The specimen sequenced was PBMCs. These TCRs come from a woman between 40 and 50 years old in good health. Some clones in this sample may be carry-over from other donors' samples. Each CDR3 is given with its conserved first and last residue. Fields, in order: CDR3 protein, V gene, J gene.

CASSDGLVSEQYF	TRBV5-4	TRBJ2-7
CASSLGSYEQFF	TRBV5-1	TRBJ2-1
CASSLGGRVSTEAFF	TRBV28	TRBJ1-1
CAWSKGKNEQYF	TRBV30	TRBJ2-7
CSVEGRENTGELFF	TRBV29-1	TRBJ2-2
CASSQSGFSYEQYF	TRBV4-1	TRBJ2-7
CATSRPGTSGIGETQYF	TRBV15	TRBJ2-5
CASSFQGTIPEQFF	TRBV27	TRBJ2-1
CASSQDRGNFYGYTF	TRBV4-1	TRBJ1-2
CASSLFGQGNQPQHF	TRBV7-2	TRBJ1-5
CAWAHRGNYNQPQHF	TRBV30	TRBJ1-5
CASSEFGYNQPQHF	TRBV2	TRBJ1-5
CASSFDALNTEAFF	TRBV7-2	TRBJ1-1
CASSEPDRSYEQYF	TRBV5-4	TRBJ2-7
CATSFRTGIQETQYF	TRBV15	TRBJ2-5
CASSLPLGTGAGNTIYF	TRBV5-1	TRBJ1-3
CASSQVTGMDYGYTF	TRBV4-1	TRBJ1-2
CASSLGSLGNEQFF	TRBV2	TRBJ2-1
CASSYGDNQPQHF	TRBV6-5	TRBJ1-5
CASSQGRAGGHNEQFF	TRBV4-3	TRBJ2-1
CASERDGEETQYF	TRBV2	TRBJ2-5
CASSQGFSIGHTEAFF	TRBV4-2	TRBJ1-1
CASSLLAGTDTQYF	TRBV7-6	TRBJ2-3
CSVEDVQVAPDTQYF	TRBV29-1	TRBJ2-3
CASSKHRQDDYQPQHF	TRBV19	TRBJ1-5
CASSRDRAYNEQFF	TRBV19	TRBJ2-1
CAISGGGFGTEAFF	TRBV10-3	TRBJ1-1
CASSFQAGWTSYEQYF	TRBV28	TRBJ2-7
CASSNPGTGSNIQYF	TRBV19	TRBJ2-4
CASSPKSPPGGTEAFF	TRBV18	TRBJ1-1
CSARTGTGADEQFF	TRBV29-1	TRBJ2-1
CSAPLSWEQFF	TRBV20-1	TRBJ2-1
CASSLLGENCFF	TRBV28	TRBJ1-4
CASSQEGTSGSSYEQYF	TRBV4-2	TRBJ2-7
CASSRTGGYEQYF	TRBV18	TRBJ2-7
CASSPALDRVDYGYTF	TRBV18	TRBJ1-2
CASSQETGAGADTQYF	TRBV4-3	TRBJ2-3
CASSQVRVGTEAFF	TRBV4-2	TRBJ1-1
CASSPTGNYGYTF	TRBV5-4	TRBJ1-2
CASSPGQSYEQYF	TRBV18	TRBJ2-7
CASSVGQNTGELFF	TRBV5-1	TRBJ2-2
CASSLESGREGPWDF	TRBV28	TRBJ2-3
CASREPGLVGGEQFF	TRBV2	TRBJ2-1
CASSVDGPETQYF	TRBV2	TRBJ2-5
CASSQDADQPQHF	TRBV4-2	TRBJ1-5
CASSLDRDEQYF	TRBV5-4	TRBJ2-7
CASSQLDRGPYNEQFF	TRBV4-1	TRBJ2-1
CASSLESTSQNEQFF	TRBV7-2	TRBJ2-1
CASSFLGRPEDTQYF	TRBV28	TRBJ2-3
CASGDVSYEQYF	TRBV6-1	TRBJ2-7
CSPPGGGLDPSLAKNIQYF	TRBV29-1	TRBJ2-4
CASTRIRPTEAFF	TRBV28	TRBJ1-1
CASSLGLGRNFYEQYF	TRBV11-1	TRBJ2-7
CASSVGRLAGTDTQYF	TRBV28	TRBJ2-3
CASSADREFEQYF	TRBV2	TRBJ2-7
CASSFWGSEQYF	TRBV5-4	TRBJ2-7
CASSYSFARVLEQYF	TRBV6-5	TRBJ2-7
CASADSVNTEAFF	TRBV18	TRBJ1-1
CASRQRTGLYTEAFF	TRBV12-2	TRBJ1-1